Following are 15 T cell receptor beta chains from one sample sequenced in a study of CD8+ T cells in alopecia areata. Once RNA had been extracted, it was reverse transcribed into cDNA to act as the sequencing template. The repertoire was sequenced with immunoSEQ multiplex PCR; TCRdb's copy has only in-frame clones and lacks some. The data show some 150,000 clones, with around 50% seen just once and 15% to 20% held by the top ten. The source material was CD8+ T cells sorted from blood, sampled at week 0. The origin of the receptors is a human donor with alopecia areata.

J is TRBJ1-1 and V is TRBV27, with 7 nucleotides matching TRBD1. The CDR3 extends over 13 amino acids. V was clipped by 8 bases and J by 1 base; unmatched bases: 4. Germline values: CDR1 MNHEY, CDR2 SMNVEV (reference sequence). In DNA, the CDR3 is TGTGCCAGCTATCAGGGGGAGAACACTGAAGCTTTCTTT. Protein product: CASYQGENTEAFF.

The CDR3 loop is CASSQGRGRKNEQYF. In DNA, the CDR3 is TGCGCCAGCAGCCAAGGAAGGGGCAGGAAGAACGAGCAGTACTTC. The chain combines TRBV4-3 with TRBJ2-7; D is perhaps TRBD1 (5 bases). The V and J ends lost 1 base and 5 bases respectively, with 15 bases between them. The germline V gene encodes CDR1 LGHNA and CDR2 YSLEER. The CDR3 covers 15 residues.

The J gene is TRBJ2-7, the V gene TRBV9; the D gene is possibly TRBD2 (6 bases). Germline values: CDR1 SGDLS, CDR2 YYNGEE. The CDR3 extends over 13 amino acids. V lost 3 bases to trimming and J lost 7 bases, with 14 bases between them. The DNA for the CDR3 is TGTGCCAGCAGCGCGGGAGACAGACTGGAGCAGTACTTC. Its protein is CASSAGDRLEQYF.

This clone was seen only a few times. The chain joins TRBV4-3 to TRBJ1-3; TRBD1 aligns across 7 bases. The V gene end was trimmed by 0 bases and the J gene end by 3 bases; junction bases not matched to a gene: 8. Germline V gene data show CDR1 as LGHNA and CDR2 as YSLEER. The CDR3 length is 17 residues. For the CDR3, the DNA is TGCGCCAGCAGCCAAGACCGACAGGGATCGGGTGGAAACACCATATATTTT. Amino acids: CASSQDRQGSGGNTIYF.

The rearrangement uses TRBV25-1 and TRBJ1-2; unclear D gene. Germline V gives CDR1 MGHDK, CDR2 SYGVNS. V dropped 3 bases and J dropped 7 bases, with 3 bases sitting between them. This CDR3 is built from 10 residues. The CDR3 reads CASSDSGYTF. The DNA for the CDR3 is TGTGCCAGCAGTGATTCTGGCTACACCTTC.

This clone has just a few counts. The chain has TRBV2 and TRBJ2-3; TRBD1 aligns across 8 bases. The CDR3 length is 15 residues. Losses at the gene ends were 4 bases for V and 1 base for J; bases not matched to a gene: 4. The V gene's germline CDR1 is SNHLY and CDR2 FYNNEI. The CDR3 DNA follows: TGTGCCAGCAGTGTGGACAGGGAAGGCACAGATACGCAGTATTTT. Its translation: CASSVDREGTDTQYF.

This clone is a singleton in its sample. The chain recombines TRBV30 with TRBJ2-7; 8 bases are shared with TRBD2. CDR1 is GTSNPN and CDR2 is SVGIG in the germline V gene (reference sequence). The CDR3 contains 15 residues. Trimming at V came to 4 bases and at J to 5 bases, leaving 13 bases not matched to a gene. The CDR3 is CAWKGTGGGRDEQYF. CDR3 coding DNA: TGTGCCTGGAAGGGGACGGGAGGGGGGAGAGACGAGCAGTACTTC.

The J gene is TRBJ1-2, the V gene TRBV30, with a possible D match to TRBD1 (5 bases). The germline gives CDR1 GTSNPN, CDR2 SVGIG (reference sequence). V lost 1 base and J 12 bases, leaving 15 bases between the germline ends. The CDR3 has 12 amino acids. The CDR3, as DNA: TGTGCCTGGAGTGCACGAGAGGGGATTCACACCTTC. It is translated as CAWSAREGIHTF.

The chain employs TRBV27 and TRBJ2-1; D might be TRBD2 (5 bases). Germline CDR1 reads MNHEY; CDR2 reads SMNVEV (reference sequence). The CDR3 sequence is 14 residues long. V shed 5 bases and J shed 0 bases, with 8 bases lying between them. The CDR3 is CASSPEGSYNEQFF. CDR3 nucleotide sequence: TGTGCCAGCAGTCCCGAGGGCTCCTACAATGAGCAGTTCTTC.

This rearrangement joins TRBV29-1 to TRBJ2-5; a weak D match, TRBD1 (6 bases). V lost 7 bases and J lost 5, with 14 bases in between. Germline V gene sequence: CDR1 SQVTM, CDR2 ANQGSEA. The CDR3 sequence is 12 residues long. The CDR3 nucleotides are TGCAGCGCACCGACAGGAGTTGAGACCCAGTACTTC. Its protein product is CSAPTGVETQYF.

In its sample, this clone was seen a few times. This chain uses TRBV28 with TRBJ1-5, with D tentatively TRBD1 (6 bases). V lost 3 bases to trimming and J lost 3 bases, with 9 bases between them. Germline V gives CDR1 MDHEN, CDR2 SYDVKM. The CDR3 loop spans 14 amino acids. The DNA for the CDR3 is TGTGCCAGCAGTTTGACAGGTATCAATCAGCCCCAGCATTTT. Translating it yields CASSLTGINQPQHF.

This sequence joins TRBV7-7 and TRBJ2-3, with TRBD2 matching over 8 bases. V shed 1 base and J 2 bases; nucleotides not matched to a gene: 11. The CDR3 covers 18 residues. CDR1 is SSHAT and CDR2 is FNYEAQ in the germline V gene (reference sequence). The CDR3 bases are TGTGCCAGCAGCTTAGGTCGTGTCGGGGGGGAGAACACAGATACGCAGTATTTT. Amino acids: CASSLGRVGGENTDTQYF.

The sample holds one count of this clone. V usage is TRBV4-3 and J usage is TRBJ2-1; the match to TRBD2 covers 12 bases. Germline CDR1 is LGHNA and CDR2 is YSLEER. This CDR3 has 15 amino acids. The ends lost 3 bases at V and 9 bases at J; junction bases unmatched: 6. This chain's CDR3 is CASSQGLAGGSEQFF. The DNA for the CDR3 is TGCGCCAGCAGCCAGGGGCTAGCGGGGGGGAGTGAGCAGTTCTTC.

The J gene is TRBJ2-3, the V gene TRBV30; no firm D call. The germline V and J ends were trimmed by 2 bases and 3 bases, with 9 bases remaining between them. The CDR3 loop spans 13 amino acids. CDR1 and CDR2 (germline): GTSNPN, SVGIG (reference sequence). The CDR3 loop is CAWSSSETDTQYF. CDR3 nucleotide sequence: TGTGCCTGGAGTTCGTCCGAGACAGATACGCAGTATTTT. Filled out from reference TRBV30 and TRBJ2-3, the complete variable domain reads SQTIHQWPATLVQPVGSPLSLECTVEGTSNPNLYWYRQAAGRGLQLLFYSVGIGQISSEVPQNLSASRPQDRQFILSSKKLLLSDSGFYLCAWSSSETDTQYFGPGTRLTVL.

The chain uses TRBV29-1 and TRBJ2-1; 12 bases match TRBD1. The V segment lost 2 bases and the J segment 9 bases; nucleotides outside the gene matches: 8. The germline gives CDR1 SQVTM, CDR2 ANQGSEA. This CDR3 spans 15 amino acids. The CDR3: CSVEPRDRGPGEQFF. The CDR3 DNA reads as TGCAGCGTTGAACCCCGGGACAGGGGGCCTGGTGAGCAGTTCTTC.